A single sample gave rise to the 20 T cell receptor beta chains below, sequenced in a study of Tregs in tolerant kidney transplant recipients. This table comes from immunoSEQ multiplex PCR, and its TCRdb copy is limited to in-frame clones, with some not included. This repertoire shows some 62,000 clones, under 98% found once; its top ten account for 0.34%. This specimen was Tregs from blood, taken before the transplant. The receptors originated from a human donor who received a combined kidney and bone marrow transplant.

The chain combines TRBV5-1 with TRBJ2-1, with 8 bases fitting TRBD2. The CDR3 has 14 amino acids. Germline V gene lookup returns CDR1 SGHRS and CDR2 YFSETQ. Trimming at V came to 2 bases and at J to 6 bases, leaving 4 bases not matched to a gene. Written as DNA, the CDR3 is TGCGCCAGCAGCTTACTAGCGGCGGGCAATGAGCAGTTCTTC. It is translated as CASSLLAAGNEQFF.

The chain combines TRBV12-5 with TRBJ1-1; no firm D call. Germline lookup yields CDR1 LGHNT and CDR2 FRNRAP. The germline V and J ends were trimmed by 6 bases and 0 bases, with 8 bases remaining between them. This CDR3 has 13 amino acids. The CDR3 DNA follows: TGTGCTAGTGGACTACACCTGAACACTGAAGCTTTCTTT. It encodes CASGLHLNTEAFF.

This chain links TRBV28 with TRBJ1-6, with TRBD1 matching 7 bases. The CDR3 totals 16 residues. Germline V lookup: CDR1 MDHEN, CDR2 SYDVKM. Unmatched junction bases numbered 10, after V lost 4 bases and J lost 7 bases. CDR3: CASSYVGGQPNSPLHF. DNA of the CDR3: TGTGCCAGCAGTTACGTGGGGGGACAGCCGAATTCACCCCTCCACTTT.

The chain uses TRBV25-1 and TRBJ1-4; no definite D call. The V gene lost 3 bases and the J gene lost 6 bases, with 8 bases spanning the gap. The germline V gene encodes CDR1 MGHDK and CDR2 SYGVNS. The CDR3 extends over 13 amino acids. CDR3 protein: CASSDRRDEKLFF. For the CDR3, the DNA is TGTGCCAGCAGTGACAGGAGGGATGAAAAACTGTTTTTT.

V usage is TRBV6-6 and J usage is TRBJ1-4; a weak D match, TRBD1 (5 bases). The CDR3 consists of 13 residues. V lost 3 bases to trimming and J lost 8 bases, with 10 bases between them. Germline V CDR1 and CDR2: MNHNY, SVGAGI (reference sequence). The CDR3 spells CASSYREGEKLFF. The CDR3 DNA sequence: TGTGCCAGCAGTTATAGGGAGGGGGAAAAACTGTTTTTT.

The chain recombines TRBV4-3 with TRBJ2-1, with TRBD2 matching 10 bases. CDR1 LGHNA and CDR2 YSLEER come from the germline V gene. This CDR3 is 17 amino acids long. J gave up 2 bases and V 0 bases, and 4 bases lay outside the gene matches. In DNA, the CDR3 is TGCGCCAGCAGCCAAGATCTAGCGGGAGTGCCCTACAATGAGCAGTTCTTC. Encoded protein: CASSQDLAGVPYNEQFF.

The sample holds one count of this clone. The chain uses TRBV6-4 and TRBJ1-2; D not resolved. Germline CDR1 MRHNA, CDR2 SNTAGT. This CDR3 contains 9 residues. Trimming pared 10 bases from V and 12 bases from J, leaving 12 bases between. The CDR3 spells CATPHCDTF. The CDR3 region has the DNA TGTGCCACCCCGCACTGTGACACCTTC.

The chain employs TRBV30 and TRBJ1-3, with a weak D call TRBD1 (5 bases). The germline V gene has CDR1 GTSNPN and CDR2 SVGIG (reference sequence). Trimming removed 6 bases at V and 0 bases at J, with 12 bases between. The CDR3 covers 14 residues. The CDR3 DNA reads as TGTGCCTGCTCTCGGGGGAGCTCTGGAAACACCATATATTTT. It specifies CACSRGSSGNTIYF.

The gene calls are TRBV7-9 and TRBJ2-5; 11 bases map to TRBD1. J was trimmed by 6 bases and V by 6 bases; bases with no gene match: 6. CDR3 length equals 14 residues. Germline lookup yields CDR1 SEHNR and CDR2 FQNEAQ (reference sequence). CDR3 in DNA: TGTGCCAGCAGTGGACAGGGGGCGTTGAAGACCCAGTACTTC. Translating it yields CASSGQGALKTQYF.

The rearrangement uses TRBV6-1 and TRBJ1-2; 7 positions match TRBD1. J was trimmed by 4 bases and V by 7 bases; bases with no gene match: 12. This CDR3 has 15 residues. CDR1 and CDR2 from the germline V gene are MNHNS and SASEGT. DNA of the CDR3: TGTGCCAGCAACCCGACAGGGTGGCTTATCTATGGCTACACCTTC. Translation: CASNPTGWLIYGYTF.

This clone was counted a single time. The V call is TRBV7-2, the J call TRBJ2-1; 9 nucleotides match TRBD1. The CDR3 is 15 amino acids. Germline lookup yields CDR1 SGHTA and CDR2 FQGNSA. V lost 5 bases and J lost 1; bases outside the gene matches: 3. CDR3 residues: CASSRGTGSYNEQFF. As DNA, the CDR3 is TGTGCCAGCAGCCGGGGGACAGGGTCCTACAATGAGCAGTTCTTC.

This chain uses TRBV5-1 with TRBJ2-1, with TRBD1 as a possible D gene (6 bases). CDR3 length: 17 residues. Germline V gene lookup returns CDR1 SGHRS and CDR2 YFSETQ. V was trimmed by 0 bases and J by 2 bases, leaving 15 bases between them. CDR3 coding DNA: TGCGCCAGCAGCTTGGGGGGCTCGACAGGACCCTACAATGAGCAGTTCTTC. This codes for CASSLGGSTGPYNEQFF.

The chain has TRBV7-6 and TRBJ1-5; D remains ambiguous. The CDR3 sequence is 13 residues long. The germline V gene encodes CDR1 SGHVS and CDR2 FNYEAQ. Trimming left V 3 bases short and J 9 bases short, with 12 bases between. Here the CDR3 reads CASSFLAGAPQHF. The CDR3 DNA reads TGTGCCAGCAGCTTTCTCGCGGGCGCGCCCCAGCATTTT.

This clone showed up just once. The chain is built from TRBV11-3 and TRBJ2-3, with no clear D. The CDR3 sequence is 15 residues long. CDR1 SGHNT and CDR2 YENEEA come from the germline V gene. Trimming cost V 1 base and J 2 bases, with 10 bases left between them. This chain's CDR3 is CASSLVSVTTDTQYF. CDR3 bases: TGTGCCAGCAGCTTAGTAAGCGTAACCACAGATACGCAGTATTTT.

V gene TRBV11-3 combines with J gene TRBJ2-7; 13 nucleotides line up with TRBD2. The CDR3 runs to 18 residues. Germline assignment: CDR1 SGHNT and CDR2 YENEEA. Unmatched junction bases numbered 10, after V lost 3 bases and J lost 2 bases. This CDR3 is CASSFSGLAGKGAYEQYF. The CDR3 DNA follows: TGTGCCAGCAGCTTTTCGGGACTAGCGGGAAAGGGAGCCTACGAGCAGTACTTC.

The rearrangement joins TRBV6-4 to TRBJ1-2, with a possible D match to TRBD1 (5 bases). The CDR3 has 14 residues. Germline V lookup: CDR1 MRHNA, CDR2 SNTAGT. Trimming removed 6 bases from V and 7 bases from J, with 18 bases in between. The CDR3 sequence is CASSLHAGGAGYTF. The CDR3 region has the DNA TGTGCCAGCAGCCTCCACGCGGGAGGGGCTGGCTACACCTTC.

The V and J genes are TRBV19 and TRBJ1-2; D not resolved. Germline CDR1 and CDR2: LNHDA and SQIVND (reference sequence). The CDR3 is 14 residues long. V lost 0 bases to trimming and J lost 3 bases, with 8 bases between them. CDR3 loop: CASSIEETYYGYTF. CDR3 nucleotides: TGTGCCAGTAGTATAGAGGAGACCTACTATGGCTACACCTTC. Using reference TRBV19 and TRBJ1-2 for the parts outside the CDR3, the full variable domain is DGGITQSPKYLFRKEGQNVTLSCEQNLNHDAMYWYRQDPGQGLRLIYYSQIVNDFQKGDIAEGYSVSREKKESFPLTVTSAQKNPTAFYLCASSIEETYYGYTFGSGTRLTVV.

The V gene is TRBV30, the J gene TRBJ2-3, with TRBD2 matching 7 bases. CDR1 GTSNPN and CDR2 SVGIG come from the germline V gene (reference sequence). This CDR3 has 13 amino acids. V gave up 5 bases and J gave up 4 bases; unmatched junction bases: 6. In DNA form, the CDR3 reads TGTGCCTGGGGGGGGGTAAGTGCAGATACGCAGTATTTT. It specifies CAWGGVSADTQYF. The full variable domain, with the rest looked up from reference TRBV30 and TRBJ2-3, is SQTIHQWPATLVQPVGSPLSLECTVEGTSNPNLYWYRQAAGRGLQLLFYSVGIGQISSEVPQNLSASRPQDRQFILSSKKLLLSDSGFYLCAWGGVSADTQYFGPGTRLTVL.

The genes are TRBV4-3 and TRBJ2-1; TRBD2 aligns across 11 bases. The CDR3 contains 15 residues. Germline V CDR1 and CDR2: LGHNA, YSLEER. J gave up 8 bases and V 5 bases, and 8 bases lay outside the gene matches. The DNA for the CDR3 is TGCGCCAGCAGCGCCCTAGCGGGGGGCGGGGATGAGCAGTTCTTC. Amino acid sequence: CASSALAGGGDEQFF.

This chain uses TRBV5-1 with TRBJ2-3, with 10 nucleotides matching TRBD1. The V segment lost 4 bases and the J segment 2 bases; nucleotides outside the gene matches: 7. This CDR3 spans 16 amino acids. Germline CDR1 SGHRS, CDR2 YFSETQ. CDR3 in amino acids: CASSARTGGDTDTQYF. In nucleotides, the CDR3 is TGCGCCAGCAGCGCACGGACAGGGGGAGACACAGATACGCAGTATTTT.